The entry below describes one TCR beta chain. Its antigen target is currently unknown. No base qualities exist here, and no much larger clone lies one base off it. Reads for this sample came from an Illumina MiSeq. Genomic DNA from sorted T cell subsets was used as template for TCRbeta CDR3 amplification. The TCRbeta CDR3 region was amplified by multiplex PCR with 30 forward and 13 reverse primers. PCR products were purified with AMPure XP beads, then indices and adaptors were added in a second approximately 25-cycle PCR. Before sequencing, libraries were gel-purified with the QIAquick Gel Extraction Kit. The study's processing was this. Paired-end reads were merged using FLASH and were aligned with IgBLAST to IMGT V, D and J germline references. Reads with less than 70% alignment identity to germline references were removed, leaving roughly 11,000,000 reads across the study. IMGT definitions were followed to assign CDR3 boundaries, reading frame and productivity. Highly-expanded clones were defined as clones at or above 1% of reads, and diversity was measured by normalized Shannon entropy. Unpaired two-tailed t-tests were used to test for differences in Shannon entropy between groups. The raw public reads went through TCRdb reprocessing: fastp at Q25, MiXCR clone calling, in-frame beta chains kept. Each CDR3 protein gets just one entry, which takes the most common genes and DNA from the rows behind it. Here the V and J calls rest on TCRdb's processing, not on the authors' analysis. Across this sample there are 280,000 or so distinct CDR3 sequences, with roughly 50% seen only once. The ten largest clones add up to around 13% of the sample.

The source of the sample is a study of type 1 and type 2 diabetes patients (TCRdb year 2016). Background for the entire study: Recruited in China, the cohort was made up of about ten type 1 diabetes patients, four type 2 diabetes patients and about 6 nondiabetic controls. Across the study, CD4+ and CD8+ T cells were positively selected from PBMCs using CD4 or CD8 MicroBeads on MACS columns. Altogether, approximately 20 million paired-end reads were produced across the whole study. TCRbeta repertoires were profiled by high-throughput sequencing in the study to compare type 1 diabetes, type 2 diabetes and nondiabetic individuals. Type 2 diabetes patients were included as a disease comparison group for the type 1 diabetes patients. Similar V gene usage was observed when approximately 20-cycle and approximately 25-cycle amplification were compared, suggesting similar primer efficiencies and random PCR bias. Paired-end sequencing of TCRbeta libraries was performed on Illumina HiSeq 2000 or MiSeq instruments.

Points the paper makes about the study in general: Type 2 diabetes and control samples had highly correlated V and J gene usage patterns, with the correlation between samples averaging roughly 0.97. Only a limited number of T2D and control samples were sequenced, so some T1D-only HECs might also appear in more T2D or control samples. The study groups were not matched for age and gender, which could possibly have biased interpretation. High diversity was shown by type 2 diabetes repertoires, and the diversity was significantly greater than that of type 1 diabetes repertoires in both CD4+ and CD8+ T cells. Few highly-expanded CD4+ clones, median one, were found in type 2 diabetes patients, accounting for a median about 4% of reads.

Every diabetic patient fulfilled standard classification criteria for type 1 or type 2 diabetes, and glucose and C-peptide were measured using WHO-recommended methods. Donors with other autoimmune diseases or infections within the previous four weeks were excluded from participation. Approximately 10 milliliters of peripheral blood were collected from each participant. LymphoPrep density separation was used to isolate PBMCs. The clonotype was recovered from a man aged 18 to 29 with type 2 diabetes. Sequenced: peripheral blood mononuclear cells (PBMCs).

The DNA sequence reads TGTGCCAGCAGCTTAGCGCAAGGACTAGCGGGCTTAGAGACCCAGTACTTC. Its protein reads: CASSLAQGLAGLETQYF. The chain couples TRBV7-2 to TRBJ2-5; the central 11 bases match TRBD2. As encoded in the germline V gene, CDR1 is SGHTA while CDR2 is FQGNSA. V is pruned by 0 bases and J by 4 bases, leaving 7 bases of the junction without a gene match. The CDR3 numbers 17 residues from cysteine through phenylalanine. Just CDR3 DNA is preserved here, 51 bases in frame from base 1.